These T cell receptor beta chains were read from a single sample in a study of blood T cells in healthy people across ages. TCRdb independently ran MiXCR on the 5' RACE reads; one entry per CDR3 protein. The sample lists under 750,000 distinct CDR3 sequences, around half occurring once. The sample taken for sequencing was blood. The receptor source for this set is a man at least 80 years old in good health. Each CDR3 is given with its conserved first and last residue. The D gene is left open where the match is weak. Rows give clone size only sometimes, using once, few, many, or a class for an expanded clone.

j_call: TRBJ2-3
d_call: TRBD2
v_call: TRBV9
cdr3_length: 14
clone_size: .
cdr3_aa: CASGLSGGSDTQYF
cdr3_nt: TGTGCCAGCGGCCTTAGCGGGGGGTCCGATACGCAGTATTTT

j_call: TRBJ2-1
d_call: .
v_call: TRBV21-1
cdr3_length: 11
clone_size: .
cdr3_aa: CASTSATCRFF
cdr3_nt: TGTGCCAGTACTAGCGCCACTTGTCGGTTCTTC

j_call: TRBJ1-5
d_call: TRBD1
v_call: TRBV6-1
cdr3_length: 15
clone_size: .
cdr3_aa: CASLFGQGVNQPQHF
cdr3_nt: TGTGCCAGCCTCTTTGGACAGGGAGTCAATCAGCCCCAGCATTTT

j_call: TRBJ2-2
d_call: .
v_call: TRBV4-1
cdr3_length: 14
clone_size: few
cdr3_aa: CASSPGLGPGELFF
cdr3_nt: TGCGCCAGCAGCCCGGGGCTGGGGCCCGGGGAGCTGTTTTTT

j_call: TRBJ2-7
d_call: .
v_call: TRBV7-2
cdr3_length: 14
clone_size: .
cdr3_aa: CASSLSGPAGEQYF
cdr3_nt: TGTGCCAGCAGCTTAAGCGGGCCCGCGGGCGAGCAGTACTTC

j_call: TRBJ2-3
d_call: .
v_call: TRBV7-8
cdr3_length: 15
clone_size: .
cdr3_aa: CASSFMVDRTDTQYF
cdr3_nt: TGTGCCAGCAGCTTTATGGTGGACCGCACAGATACGCAGTATTTT

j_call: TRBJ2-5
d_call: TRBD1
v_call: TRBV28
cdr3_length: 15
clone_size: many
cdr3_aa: CASSGGTGNYVTQYF
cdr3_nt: TGTGCCAGCAGTGGTGGGACAGGGAATTACGTGACCCAGTACTTC

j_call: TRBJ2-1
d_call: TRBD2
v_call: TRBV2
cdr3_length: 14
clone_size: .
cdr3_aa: CASKQSGGYNEQFF
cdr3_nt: TGTGCCAGCAAACAAAGCGGGGGGTACAATGAGCAGTTCTTC

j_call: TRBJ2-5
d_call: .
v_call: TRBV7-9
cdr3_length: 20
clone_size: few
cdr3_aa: CASSLLPTSWEVGTQETQYF
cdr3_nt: TGTGCCAGCAGCTTATTGCCCACTAGTTGGGAAGTCGGCACCCAAGAGACCCAGTACTTC

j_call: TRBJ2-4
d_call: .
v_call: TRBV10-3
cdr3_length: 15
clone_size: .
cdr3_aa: CAISELRGAKNIQYF
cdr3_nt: TGTGCCATCAGTGAGTTGCGGGGAGCCAAAAACATTCAGTACTTC

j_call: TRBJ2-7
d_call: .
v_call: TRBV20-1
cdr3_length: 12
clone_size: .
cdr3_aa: CSARDAGDEQYF
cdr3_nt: TGCAGTGCTAGAGACGCCGGTGACGAGCAGTACTTC

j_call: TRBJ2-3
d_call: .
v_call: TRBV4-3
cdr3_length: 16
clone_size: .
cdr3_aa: CASSLGWGGTTDTQYF
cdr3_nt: TGCGCCAGCAGCCTGGGGTGGGGCGGGACGACAGATACGCAGTATTTT

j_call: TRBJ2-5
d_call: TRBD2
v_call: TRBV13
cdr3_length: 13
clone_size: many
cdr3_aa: CASSPLAGETQYF
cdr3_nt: TGTGCCAGCAGCCCACTAGCGGGAGAGACCCAGTACTTC

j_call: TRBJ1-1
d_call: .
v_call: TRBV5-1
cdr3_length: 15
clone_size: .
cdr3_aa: CASSPEGLKGTEAFF
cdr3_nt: TGCGCCAGCAGCCCTGAAGGCCTCAAGGGGACTGAAGCTTTCTTT

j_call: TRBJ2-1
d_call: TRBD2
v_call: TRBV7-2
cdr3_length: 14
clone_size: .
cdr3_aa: CASRRTSGTNEQFF
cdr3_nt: TGTGCCAGCAGACGGACTAGCGGGACTAATGAGCAGTTCTTC

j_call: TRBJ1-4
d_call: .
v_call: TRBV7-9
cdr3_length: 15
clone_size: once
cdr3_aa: CASSLSTGRNEKLFF
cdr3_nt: TGTGCCAGCAGCTTATCCACAGGGAGAAATGAAAAACTGTTTTTT

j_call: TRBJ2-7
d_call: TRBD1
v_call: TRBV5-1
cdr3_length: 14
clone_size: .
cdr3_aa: CASSIGTGVNEQYF
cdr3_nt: TGCGCCAGCAGCATCGGGACAGGGGTTAACGAGCAGTACTTC

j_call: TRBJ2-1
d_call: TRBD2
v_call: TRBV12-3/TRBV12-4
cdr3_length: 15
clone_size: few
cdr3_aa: CATTLGLAGGLEQFF
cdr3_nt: TGTGCCACCACCCTAGGACTAGCGGGGGGCCTCGAGCAGTTCTTC

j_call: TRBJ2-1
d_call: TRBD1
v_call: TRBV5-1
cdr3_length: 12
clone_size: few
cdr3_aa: CASKTGYNEQFF
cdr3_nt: TGCGCCAGCAAGACAGGGTACAATGAGCAGTTCTTC

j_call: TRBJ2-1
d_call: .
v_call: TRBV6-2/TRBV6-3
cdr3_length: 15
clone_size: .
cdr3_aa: CASSFRGLSRNEQFF
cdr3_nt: TGTGCCAGCAGTTTCAGGGGACTCTCCCGAAATGAGCAGTTCTTC

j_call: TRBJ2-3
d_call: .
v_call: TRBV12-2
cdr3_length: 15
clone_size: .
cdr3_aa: CASRLEGQSADTQYF
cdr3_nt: TGTGCAAGTCGCTTAGAGGGGCAATCCGCAGATACGCAGTATTTT

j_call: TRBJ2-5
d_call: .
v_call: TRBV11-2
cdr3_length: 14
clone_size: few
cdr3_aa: CASSAHRSQETQYF
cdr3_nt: TGTGCCAGCAGCGCACACCGATCCCAAGAGACCCAGTACTTC

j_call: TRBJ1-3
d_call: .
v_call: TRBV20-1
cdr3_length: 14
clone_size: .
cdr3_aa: CSARGGMSGNTIYF
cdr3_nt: TGCAGTGCTAGAGGAGGGATGTCGGGAAACACCATATATTTT

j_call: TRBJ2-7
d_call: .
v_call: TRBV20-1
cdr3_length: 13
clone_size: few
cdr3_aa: CSAEDSQLYEQYF
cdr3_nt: TGCAGTGCGGAGGACTCCCAACTGTACGAGCAGTACTTC

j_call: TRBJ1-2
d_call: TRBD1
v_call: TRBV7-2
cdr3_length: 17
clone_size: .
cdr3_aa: CASSPRGTGNPQYGYTF
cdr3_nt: TGTGCCAGCAGCCCGAGAGGGACAGGGAACCCCCAATATGGCTACACCTTC

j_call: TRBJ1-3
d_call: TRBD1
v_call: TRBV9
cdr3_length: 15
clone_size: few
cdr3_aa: CASSVGGQGENTIYF
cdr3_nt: TGTGCCAGCAGCGTAGGAGGACAGGGTGAAAACACCATATATTTT

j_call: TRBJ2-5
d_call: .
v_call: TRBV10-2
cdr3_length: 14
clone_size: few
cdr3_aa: CASTYSTSQETQYF
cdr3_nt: TGCGCCAGCACTTACTCAACCTCCCAAGAGACCCAGTACTTC

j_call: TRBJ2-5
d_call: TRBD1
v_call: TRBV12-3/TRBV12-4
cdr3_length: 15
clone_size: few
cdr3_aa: CASSSTGTDQETQYF
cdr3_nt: TGTGCCAGCAGTTCCACCGGGACAGATCAAGAGACCCAGTACTTC

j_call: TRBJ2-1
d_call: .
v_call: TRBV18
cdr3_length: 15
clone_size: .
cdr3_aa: CASSPMTASYNEQFF
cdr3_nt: TGTGCCAGCTCACCTATGACAGCCTCCTACAATGAGCAGTTCTTC

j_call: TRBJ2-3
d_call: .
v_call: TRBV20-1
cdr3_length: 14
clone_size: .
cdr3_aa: CSAVSRFLTDTQYF
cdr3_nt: TGCAGTGCTGTTTCTAGGTTCCTCACAGATACGCAGTATTTT

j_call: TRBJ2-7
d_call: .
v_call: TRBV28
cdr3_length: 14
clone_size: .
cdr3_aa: CASSITGSGYEQYF
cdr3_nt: TGTGCCAGCAGTATCACAGGGTCGGGCTACGAGCAGTACTTC

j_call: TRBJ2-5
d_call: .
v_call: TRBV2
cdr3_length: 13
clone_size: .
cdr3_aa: CASKRTSGSEQYF
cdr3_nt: TGTGCCAGCAAAAGAACATCCGGGAGTGAGCAGTACTTC

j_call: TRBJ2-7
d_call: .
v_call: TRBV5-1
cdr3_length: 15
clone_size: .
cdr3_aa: CASSLVGAALNEQYF
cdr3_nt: TGCGCCAGCAGCTTGGTGGGGGCGGCATTGAACGAGCAGTACTTC

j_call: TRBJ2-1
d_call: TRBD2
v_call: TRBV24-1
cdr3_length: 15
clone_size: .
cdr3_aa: CATSDWTSGSHEQFF
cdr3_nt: TGTGCCACCAGTGATTGGACTAGCGGGAGCCACGAGCAGTTCTTC

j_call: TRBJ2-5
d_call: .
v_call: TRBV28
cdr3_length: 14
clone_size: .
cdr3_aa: CASSRQLGQETQYF
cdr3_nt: TGTGCCAGCAGCCGGCAGCTGGGGCAAGAGACCCAGTACTTC